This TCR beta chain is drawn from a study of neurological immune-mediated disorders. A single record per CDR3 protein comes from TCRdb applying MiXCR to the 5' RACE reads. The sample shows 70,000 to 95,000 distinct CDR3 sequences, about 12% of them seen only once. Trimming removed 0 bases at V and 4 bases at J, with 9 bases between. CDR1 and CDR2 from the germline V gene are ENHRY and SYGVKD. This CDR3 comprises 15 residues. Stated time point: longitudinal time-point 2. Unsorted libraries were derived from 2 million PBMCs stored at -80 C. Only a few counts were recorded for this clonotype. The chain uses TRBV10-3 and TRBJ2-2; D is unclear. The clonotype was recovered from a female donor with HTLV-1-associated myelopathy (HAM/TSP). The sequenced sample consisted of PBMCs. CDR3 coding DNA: TGTGCCATCAGTGAGTCGACACGGGTCACCGGGGAGCTGTTTTTT. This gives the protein CAISESTRVTGELFF.